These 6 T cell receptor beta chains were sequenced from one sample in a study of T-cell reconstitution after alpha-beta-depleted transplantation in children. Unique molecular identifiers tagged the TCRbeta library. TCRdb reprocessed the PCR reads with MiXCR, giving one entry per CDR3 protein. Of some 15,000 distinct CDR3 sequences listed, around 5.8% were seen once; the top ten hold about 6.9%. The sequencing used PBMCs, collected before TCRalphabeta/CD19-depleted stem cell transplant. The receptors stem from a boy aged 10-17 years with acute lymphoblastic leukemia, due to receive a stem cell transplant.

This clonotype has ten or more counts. The CDR3 here is CASKAGGREQFF. CDR3 in DNA: TGTGCCAGCAAGGCGGGGGGGCGGGAGCAGTTCTTC. The chain employs TRBV28 and TRBJ2-1, with 9 bases matching TRBD2. The length of the CDR3 is 12 residues. Per germline, CDR1 MDHEN and CDR2 SYDVKM. The trim removed 7 bases at V and 10 bases at J, leaving 5 bases unmatched.

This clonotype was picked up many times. The CDR3 protein is CASSPPRRLGRNTIYF. For the CDR3, the DNA is TGTGCCAGCAGCCCACCCCGGAGGCTGGGCCGAAACACCATATATTTT. The chain combines TRBV7-8 with TRBJ1-3, with D hard to call. Trimming cost V 5 bases and J 5 bases, with 19 bases left between them. The CDR3 length is 16 residues. Looked up from germline, CDR1 is SGHVS and CDR2 is FQNEAQ.

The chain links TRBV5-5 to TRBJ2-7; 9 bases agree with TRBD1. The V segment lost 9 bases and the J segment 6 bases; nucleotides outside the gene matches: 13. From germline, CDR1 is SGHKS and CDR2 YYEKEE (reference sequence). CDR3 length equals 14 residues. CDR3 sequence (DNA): TGTGCCATGGGCCTCCGGGACAGGGAATCCGAGCAGTACTTC. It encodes CAMGLRDRESEQYF. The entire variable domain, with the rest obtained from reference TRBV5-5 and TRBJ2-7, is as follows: DAGVTQSPTHLIKTRGQQVTLRCSPISGHKSVSWYQQVLGQGPQFIFQYYEKEERGRGNFPDRFSARQFPNYSSELNVNALLLGDSALYLCAMGLRDRESEQYFGPGTRLTVT.

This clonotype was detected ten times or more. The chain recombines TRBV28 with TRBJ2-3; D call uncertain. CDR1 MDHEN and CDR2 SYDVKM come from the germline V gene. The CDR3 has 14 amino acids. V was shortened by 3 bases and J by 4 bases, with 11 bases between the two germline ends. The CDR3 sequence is CASSFSHDADTQYF. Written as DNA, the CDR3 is TGTGCCAGCAGTTTCAGCCACGATGCAGATACGCAGTATTTT.

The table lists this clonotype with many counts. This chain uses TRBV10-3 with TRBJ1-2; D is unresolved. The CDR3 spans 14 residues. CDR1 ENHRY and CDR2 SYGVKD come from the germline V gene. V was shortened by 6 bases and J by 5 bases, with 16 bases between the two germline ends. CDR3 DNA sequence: TGTGCCATCAGCGTGGACGTCCCCTCTTATGGCTACACCTTC. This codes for CAISVDVPSYGYTF.

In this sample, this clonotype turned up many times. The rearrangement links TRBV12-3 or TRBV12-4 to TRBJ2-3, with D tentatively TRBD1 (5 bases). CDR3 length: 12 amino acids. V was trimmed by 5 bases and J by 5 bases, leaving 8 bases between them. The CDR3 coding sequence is TGTGCCAGCAGTCAGGGTAGAGATACGCAGTATTTT. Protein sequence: CASSQGRDTQYF.